The 7 T cell receptor beta chains below come from one sample, sequenced in a study. TCRdb analysed the 5' RACE reads with MiXCR anew, one entry per CDR3 protein. The sample lists approximately 60,000 distinct CDR3 sequences; 22% were seen once. Material: memory CD4+ T cells sorted from a lymph node. Subset here: memory CD4+ T cells, CD4+CD45RO+CD25-. All receptors derive from a female donor with breast cancer.

The J gene is TRBJ2-7, the V gene TRBV20-1; 13 bases are a match to TRBD2. The CDR3 totals 13 residues. Unmatched junction bases numbered 6, after V lost 8 bases and J lost 5 bases. Germline CDR1 is DFQATT and CDR2 is SNEGSKA (reference sequence). CDR3 sequence (DNA): TGCAGTATACCGACTAGCGGGAGGAACGAGCAGTACTTC. Protein sequence: CSIPTSGRNEQYF.

This chain links TRBV7-9 with TRBJ1-3, with no clear D. The V and J ends lost 4 bases and 2 bases respectively, with 9 bases between them. This CDR3 is 14 amino acids long. Germline CDR1 is SEHNR and CDR2 is FQNEAQ (reference sequence). CDR3 DNA: TGTGCCAGCAGCTCAGATGCACCTGGAAACACCATATATTTT. This sequence encodes CASSSDAPGNTIYF.

The chain uses TRBV7-3 and TRBJ1-1; TRBD1 is a possible D gene (5 bases). Deletions cut 5 bases from V and 2 bases from J, with 15 bases between. The CDR3 consists of 15 residues. Germline-derived CDR1 and CDR2 are SGHTA and FQGTGA. CDR3 residues: CASSPQGVPNTEAFF. As DNA, the CDR3 is TGTGCCAGCAGCCCCCAAGGGGTCCCCAACACTGAAGCTTTCTTT.

This sequence joins TRBV24-1 and TRBJ2-3; the match to TRBD1 covers 8 bases. The CDR3 runs to 16 residues. Trimming cost V 3 bases and J 2 bases; bases outside gene matches: 6. Germline V gene sequence: CDR1 KGHDR, CDR2 SFDVKD. This CDR3 is CATSDPRDRSTDTQYF. The CDR3 nucleotides read TGTGCCACCAGTGATCCAAGGGACAGGTCCACAGATACGCAGTATTTT.

This clonotype has just a few counts. The rearrangement joins TRBV7-2 to TRBJ2-6; no definite D call. CDR3 length: 14 residues. CDR1 and CDR2 from the germline V gene are SGHTA and FQGNSA. V lost 4 bases to trimming and J lost 0 bases, with 4 bases between them. DNA for the CDR3: TGTGCCAGCAGCTCCCTCTCTGGGGCCAACGTCCTGACTTTC. The encoded protein is CASSSLSGANVLTF. Complete variable domain (other parts from reference TRBV7-2 and TRBJ2-6): GAGVSQSPSNKVTEKGKDVELRCDPISGHTALYWYRQSLGQGLEFLIYFQGNSAPDKSGLPSDRFSAERTGGSVSTLTIQRTQQEDSAVYLCASSSLSGANVLTFGAGSRLTVL.

This clonotype was found many times. The rearrangement links TRBV5-6 to TRBJ2-1; D is unclear. The CDR3 runs to 16 residues. The germline CDR1 and CDR2 sequences are SGHDT and YYEEEE. Trimming cost V 0 bases and J 0 bases, with 10 bases left between them. Here the CDR3 reads CASSLEVGFSYNEQFF. The CDR3, as DNA: TGTGCCAGCAGCTTGGAGGTCGGTTTCTCCTACAATGAGCAGTTCTTC.

Turning to this clonotype: A junction boundary mismatches the germline segment, possibly from a read error. The genes are TRBV6-2 or TRBV6-3 and TRBJ1-1; D gene unclear. Germline-derived CDR1 and CDR2 are MNHEY and SVGEGT. The CDR3 is 13 amino acids. CDR3 nucleotide sequence: TGTGCCAGCAGCAATGGCAGAAACACTGAAGCTTCCTTT. Translated: CASSNGRNTEASF.